This TCR beta chain comes out of a study of CD8+ T cells in alopecia areata. The wider study: Patients in the treated group were given tofacitinib by mouth, 5 to 10 mg twice a day. People stayed on tofacitinib for 6 to 18 months, then stopped the drug for 6 months. Findings and limits, study-wide: TCR sharing across patients was less clear than in mice, possibly HLA-related.

Germline V lookup: CDR1 SNHLY, CDR2 FYNNEI. The V gene lost 3 bases and the J gene lost 9 bases, with 9 bases spanning the gap. The CDR3 sequence is 12 residues long. The authors extracted RNA and reverse transcribed it into cDNA as the sequencing template. Clones were read by immunoSEQ multiplex PCR, and TCRdb kept only the in-frame ones, dropping some. Counted here are about 150,000 clones, roughly 50% occurring once; the ten biggest clones make up around 7%. In the case of this clone: The antigen remains undetermined.

Sequencing used CD4+ T cells sorted from blood. The chain is built from TRBV2 and TRBJ2-1; no firm D call. The clonotype comes from a human donor with alopecia areata. The CDR3 DNA follows: TGTGCCAGCAGTGACACTCCCGGTGAGCAGTTCTTC. Its protein product is CASSDTPGEQFF. The full variable domain, with the rest looked up from reference TRBV2 and TRBJ2-1, is EPEVTQTPSHQVTQMGQEVILRCVPISNHLYFYWYRQILGQKVEFLVSFYNNEISEKSEIFDDQFSVERPDGSNFTLKIRSTKLEDSAMYFCASSDTPGEQFFGPGTRLTVL.